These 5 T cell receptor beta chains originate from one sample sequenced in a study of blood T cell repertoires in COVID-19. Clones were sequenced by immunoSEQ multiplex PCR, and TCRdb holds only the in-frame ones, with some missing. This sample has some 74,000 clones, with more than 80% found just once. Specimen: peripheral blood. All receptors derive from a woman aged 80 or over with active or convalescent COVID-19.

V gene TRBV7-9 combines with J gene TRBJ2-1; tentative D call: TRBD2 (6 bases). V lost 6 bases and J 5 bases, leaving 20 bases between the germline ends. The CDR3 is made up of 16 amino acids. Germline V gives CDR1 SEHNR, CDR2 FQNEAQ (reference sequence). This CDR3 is CASRPGRDWDHNEQFF. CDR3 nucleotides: TGTGCCAGCAGGCCCGGCCGGGACTGGGATCACAATGAGCAGTTCTTC.

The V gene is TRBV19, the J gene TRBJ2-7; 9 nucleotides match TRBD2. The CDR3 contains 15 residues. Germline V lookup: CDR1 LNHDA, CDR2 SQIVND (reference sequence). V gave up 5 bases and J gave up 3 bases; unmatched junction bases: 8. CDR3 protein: CASSRNSGGNYEQYF. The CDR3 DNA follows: TGTGCCAGTAGTCGAAATAGCGGGGGAAACTACGAGCAGTACTTC.

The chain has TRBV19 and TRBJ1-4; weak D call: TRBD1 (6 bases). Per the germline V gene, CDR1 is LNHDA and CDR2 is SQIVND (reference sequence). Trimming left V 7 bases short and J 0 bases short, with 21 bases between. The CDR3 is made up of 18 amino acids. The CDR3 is CASTLWGGGDATNEKLFF. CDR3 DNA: TGTGCCAGTACCCTCTGGGGAGGGGGGGACGCAACTAATGAAAAACTGTTTTTT.

The CDR3: CASSLRTGSNYGYTF. CDR3 coding DNA: TGTGCCAGTAGTTTAAGGACAGGGAGTAACTATGGCTACACCTTC. The chain uses TRBV19 and TRBJ1-2, with 8 bases lining up with TRBD1. Germline CDR1 LNHDA, CDR2 SQIVND (reference sequence). The CDR3 is 15 amino acids. The V segment lost 5 bases and the J segment 1 base; nucleotides outside the gene matches: 6.

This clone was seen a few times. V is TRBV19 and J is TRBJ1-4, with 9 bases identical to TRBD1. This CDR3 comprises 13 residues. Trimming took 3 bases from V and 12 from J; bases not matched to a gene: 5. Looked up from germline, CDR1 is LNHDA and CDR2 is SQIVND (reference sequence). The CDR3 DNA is TGTGCCAGTAGTATTGACAGGGGGGGCGAACTGTTTTTT. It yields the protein CASSIDRGGELFF. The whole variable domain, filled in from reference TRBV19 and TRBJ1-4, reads DGGITQSPKYLFRKEGQNVTLSCEQNLNHDAMYWYRQDPGQGLRLIYYSQIVNDFQKGDIAEGYSVSREKKESFPLTVTSAQKNPTAFYLCASSIDRGGELFFGSGTQLSVL.